Listed below are T cell receptor beta chains from one sample, sequenced in a study of T cells in Graves' hyperthyroidism and ophthalmopathy. TCRdb reprocessed the multiplex PCR reads via MiXCR and lists one record per CDR3 protein. The sample contains roughly 380,000 distinct CDR3 sequences, about 18% of which appear only once. The sample comprised blood. Receptor source: a woman aged 18-29 years with Graves' hyperthyroidism. The CDR3 runs from the conserved cysteine through the conserved F or W. Fields, in order: V gene, J gene, D gene, clone size, CDR3 DNA, CDR3 protein. A D gene is named only where the DNA matches it firmly. Clone size, where shown, is once, few, many, or a class for clones that have expanded.

V gene: TRBV7-8; J gene: TRBJ2-5; D gene: NA; clone size: many; CDR3 DNA: TGTGCCAGCAGCCCTGAAGGGGAGACCCAGTACTTC; CDR3 protein: CASSPEGETQYF
V gene: TRBV12-3/TRBV12-4; J gene: TRBJ2-5; D gene: NA; clone size: few; CDR3 DNA: TGTGCCAGCGGAAGCGCGGAGGAGCTCCAAGAGACCCAGTACTTC; CDR3 protein: CASGSAEELQETQYF
V gene: TRBV6-5; J gene: TRBJ2-2; D gene: TRBD1; clone size: many; CDR3 DNA: TGTGCCAGCAGTTACCCGGGGACAGGATGGACCGGGGAGCTGTTTTTT; CDR3 protein: CASSYPGTGWTGELFF
V gene: TRBV12-3/TRBV12-4; J gene: TRBJ1-2; D gene: NA; clone size: many; CDR3 DNA: TGTGCCAGCAGCCCGGGACGGAACTATGGCTACACCTTC; CDR3 protein: CASSPGRNYGYTF
V gene: TRBV28; J gene: TRBJ2-5; D gene: TRBD1; clone size: many; CDR3 DNA: TGTGCCAGCAGTTTGTGGACAGGGAAAGAGACCCAGTACTTC; CDR3 protein: CASSLWTGKETQYF
V gene: TRBV11-2; J gene: TRBJ2-7; D gene: TRBD1; clone size: many; CDR3 DNA: TGTGCCAGCTTGGGACAGGTGGCCTGGGAGCAGTACTTC; CDR3 protein: CASLGQVAWEQYF
V gene: TRBV7-2; J gene: TRBJ2-7; D gene: NA; clone size: many; CDR3 DNA: TGTGCCAGCAGCTTAGCGAGTGGGGTACGGTACGAGCAGTACTTC; CDR3 protein: CASSLASGVRYEQYF
V gene: TRBV11-1; J gene: TRBJ1-5; D gene: TRBD1; clone size: many; CDR3 DNA: TGTGCCAGCAGTTGGGGGCAGGGGGCTTTGGAGGGTCAGCCCCAGCATTTT; CDR3 protein: CASSWGQGALEGQPQHF
V gene: TRBV11-2; J gene: TRBJ1-2; D gene: NA; clone size: many; CDR3 DNA: TGTGCCAGCAGCCAGAACAGGGACGGCTACACCTTC; CDR3 protein: CASSQNRDGYTF
V gene: TRBV5-1; J gene: TRBJ1-5; D gene: NA; clone size: many; CDR3 DNA: TGCGCCAGCAGCTTGGTGGGGGCACAGCCCCAGCATTTT; CDR3 protein: CASSLVGAQPQHF
V gene: TRBV27; J gene: TRBJ1-2; D gene: TRBD1; clone size: many; CDR3 DNA: TGTGCCAGCAGTCAACCGGGACAGGGGGCTTATGGCTACACCTTC; CDR3 protein: CASSQPGQGAYGYTF
V gene: TRBV11-2; J gene: TRBJ2-5; D gene: NA; clone size: many; CDR3 DNA: TGTGCCAGCAGCTTAGGCCTAGCGCTCCAAGAGACCCAGTACTTC; CDR3 protein: CASSLGLALQETQYF
V gene: TRBV24-1; J gene: TRBJ1-1; D gene: NA; clone size: many; CDR3 DNA: TGTGCCACAACTTCGGGGGAATCGATGAACACTGAAGCTTTCTTT; CDR3 protein: CATTSGESMNTEAFF
V gene: TRBV20-1; J gene: TRBJ1-2; D gene: NA; clone size: many; CDR3 DNA: TGCAGCCTAAACAGCGAGGGGGATTATGGCTACACCTTC; CDR3 protein: CSLNSEGDYGYTF
V gene: TRBV6-1; J gene: TRBJ2-7; D gene: TRBD2; clone size: NA; CDR3 DNA: TGTGCCAGCAGTGAAGAGCGGGGGCCTTCCTACGAGCAGTACTTC; CDR3 protein: CASSEERGPSYEQYF
V gene: TRBV24-1; J gene: TRBJ2-5; D gene: NA; clone size: many; CDR3 DNA: TGTGCCACCAGTGGGCCCGATAGGGGCAATCGGGAGACCCAGTACTTC; CDR3 protein: CATSGPDRGNRETQYF
V gene: TRBV12-3/TRBV12-4; J gene: TRBJ2-7; D gene: TRBD1; clone size: many; CDR3 DNA: TGTGCCAGCAGGGCCAGGACAGGGGAGGCCTACGAGCAGTACTTC; CDR3 protein: CASRARTGEAYEQYF
V gene: TRBV24-1; J gene: TRBJ1-2; D gene: TRBD1; clone size: NA; CDR3 DNA: TGTGCCACCAGTGAGGGACAGGGGGCCTATGGCTACACCTTC; CDR3 protein: CATSEGQGAYGYTF
V gene: TRBV15; J gene: TRBJ2-7; D gene: TRBD1; clone size: many; CDR3 DNA: TGTGCCTCGTCAATGCGGGACAGGGCTTACGAGCAGTACTTC; CDR3 protein: CASSMRDRAYEQYF
V gene: TRBV6-1; J gene: TRBJ1-5; D gene: NA; clone size: many; CDR3 DNA: TGTGCCAGCAGTGAAGGGACAGAAAATCAGCCCCAGCATTTT; CDR3 protein: CASSEGTENQPQHF
V gene: TRBV12-3/TRBV12-4; J gene: TRBJ2-2; D gene: TRBD2; clone size: few; CDR3 DNA: TGTGCCAGCAGTTTTGTAGCGGTCCCGGGGGGCGGGGAGCTGTTTTTT; CDR3 protein: CASSFVAVPGGGELFF
V gene: TRBV6-1; J gene: TRBJ2-7; D gene: NA; clone size: many; CDR3 DNA: TGTGCCAGCAGTGAATCGAGGGGGGAGCAGTACTTC; CDR3 protein: CASSESRGEQYF
V gene: TRBV6-1; J gene: TRBJ1-1; D gene: NA; clone size: NA; CDR3 DNA: TGTGCCAGCAGAAGCCATGTCCGAGACACTGATGCTTTCTTT; CDR3 protein: CASRSHVRDTDAFF
V gene: TRBV6-1; J gene: TRBJ1-2; D gene: NA; clone size: NA; CDR3 DNA: TGTGCCAGCAGTGAACTCCCGAGCCTCGGGGGAATACATGGCTACACCTTC; CDR3 protein: CASSELPSLGGIHGYTF
V gene: TRBV18; J gene: TRBJ1-1; D gene: NA; clone size: many; CDR3 DNA: TGTGCCAGCTCACCTTACCGGAACAGGGCTTACACTGAAGCTTTCTTT; CDR3 protein: CASSPYRNRAYTEAFF
V gene: TRBV6-1; J gene: TRBJ2-2; D gene: TRBD1; clone size: NA; CDR3 DNA: TGTGCCAGCACCGTACAGGGGGCGGGCACCGGGGAGCCGTTTTTT; CDR3 protein: CASTVQGAGTGEPFF
V gene: TRBV10-3; J gene: TRBJ2-7; D gene: TRBD1; clone size: many; CDR3 DNA: TGTGCCATCAGCGTACAGGGGTTAGGGTCCTACGAGCAGTACTTC; CDR3 protein: CAISVQGLGSYEQYF
V gene: TRBV5-1; J gene: TRBJ1-1; D gene: TRBD1; clone size: NA; CDR3 DNA: TGCGCCAGCAGCGGGGACAGGCCTGGCGCTTTCTTT; CDR3 protein: CASSGDRPGAFF
V gene: TRBV4-1; J gene: TRBJ2-7; D gene: TRBD1; clone size: many; CDR3 DNA: TGCGCCAGCAGTCGTAATCAGGTAGGGGGCGGAAACGAGCAGTACTTC; CDR3 protein: CASSRNQVGGGNEQYF
V gene: TRBV5-8; J gene: TRBJ2-5; D gene: NA; clone size: many; CDR3 DNA: TGTGCCAGCAGCTTGGTGGTGGGGATTCAGCATATAGAGACCCAGTACTTC; CDR3 protein: CASSLVVGIQHIETQYF
V gene: TRBV11-2; J gene: TRBJ1-2; D gene: TRBD1; clone size: once; CDR3 DNA: TGTGCCAGCAGCTTAAATCCGGGACAGGGAGGAGGGGGCTACACCTTC; CDR3 protein: CASSLNPGQGGGGYTF
V gene: TRBV30; J gene: TRBJ1-3; D gene: NA; clone size: many; CDR3 DNA: TGTGCCTGGACGGTTTGGTATAGCTCTGGAAACACCATATATTTT; CDR3 protein: CAWTVWYSSGNTIYF
V gene: TRBV6-5; J gene: TRBJ2-7; D gene: TRBD1; clone size: many; CDR3 DNA: TGTGCCAGCAGTTTCGCAGGGGGAAACGAGCAGTACTTC; CDR3 protein: CASSFAGGNEQYF
V gene: TRBV10-1; J gene: TRBJ2-5; D gene: TRBD2; clone size: many; CDR3 DNA: TGCGCCAGCAGTGAGTGGAGCGGGGGGGCTTCCGAGACCCAGTACTTC; CDR3 protein: CASSEWSGGASETQYF